The 2 T cell receptor beta chains in this list originate from one sample, sequenced in a study of neurological immune-mediated disorders. One entry per CDR3 protein, called by TCRdb with MiXCR from the 5' RACE reads. Of some 31,000 distinct CDR3 sequences in the sample, 4% to 5.5% were seen once. Source material: PBMCs. The receptors were sampled from a man aged 18 to 29 in good health.

This clonotype was found many times. The chain links TRBV10-3 to TRBJ2-2; D is uncertain. The CDR3 extends over 14 amino acids. Germline CDR1 is ENHRY and CDR2 is SYGVKD. Trimming took 6 bases from V and 0 from J, leaving 8 bases between them. The CDR3 spells CAIRQHANTGELFF. CDR3 DNA sequence: TGTGCCATCAGACAGCACGCGAACACCGGGGAGCTGTTTTTT.

Many counts were recorded for this clonotype. The chain has TRBV6-5 and TRBJ2-6; D is ambiguous. V dropped 11 bases and J dropped 0 bases, with 8 bases sitting between them. The CDR3 is 13 residues long. CDR1 and CDR2 (germline): MNHEY, SVGAGI. The CDR3: CAVRVSGANVLTF. The CDR3 coding sequence is TGTGCCGTCCGAGTCTCTGGGGCCAACGTCCTGACTTTC.